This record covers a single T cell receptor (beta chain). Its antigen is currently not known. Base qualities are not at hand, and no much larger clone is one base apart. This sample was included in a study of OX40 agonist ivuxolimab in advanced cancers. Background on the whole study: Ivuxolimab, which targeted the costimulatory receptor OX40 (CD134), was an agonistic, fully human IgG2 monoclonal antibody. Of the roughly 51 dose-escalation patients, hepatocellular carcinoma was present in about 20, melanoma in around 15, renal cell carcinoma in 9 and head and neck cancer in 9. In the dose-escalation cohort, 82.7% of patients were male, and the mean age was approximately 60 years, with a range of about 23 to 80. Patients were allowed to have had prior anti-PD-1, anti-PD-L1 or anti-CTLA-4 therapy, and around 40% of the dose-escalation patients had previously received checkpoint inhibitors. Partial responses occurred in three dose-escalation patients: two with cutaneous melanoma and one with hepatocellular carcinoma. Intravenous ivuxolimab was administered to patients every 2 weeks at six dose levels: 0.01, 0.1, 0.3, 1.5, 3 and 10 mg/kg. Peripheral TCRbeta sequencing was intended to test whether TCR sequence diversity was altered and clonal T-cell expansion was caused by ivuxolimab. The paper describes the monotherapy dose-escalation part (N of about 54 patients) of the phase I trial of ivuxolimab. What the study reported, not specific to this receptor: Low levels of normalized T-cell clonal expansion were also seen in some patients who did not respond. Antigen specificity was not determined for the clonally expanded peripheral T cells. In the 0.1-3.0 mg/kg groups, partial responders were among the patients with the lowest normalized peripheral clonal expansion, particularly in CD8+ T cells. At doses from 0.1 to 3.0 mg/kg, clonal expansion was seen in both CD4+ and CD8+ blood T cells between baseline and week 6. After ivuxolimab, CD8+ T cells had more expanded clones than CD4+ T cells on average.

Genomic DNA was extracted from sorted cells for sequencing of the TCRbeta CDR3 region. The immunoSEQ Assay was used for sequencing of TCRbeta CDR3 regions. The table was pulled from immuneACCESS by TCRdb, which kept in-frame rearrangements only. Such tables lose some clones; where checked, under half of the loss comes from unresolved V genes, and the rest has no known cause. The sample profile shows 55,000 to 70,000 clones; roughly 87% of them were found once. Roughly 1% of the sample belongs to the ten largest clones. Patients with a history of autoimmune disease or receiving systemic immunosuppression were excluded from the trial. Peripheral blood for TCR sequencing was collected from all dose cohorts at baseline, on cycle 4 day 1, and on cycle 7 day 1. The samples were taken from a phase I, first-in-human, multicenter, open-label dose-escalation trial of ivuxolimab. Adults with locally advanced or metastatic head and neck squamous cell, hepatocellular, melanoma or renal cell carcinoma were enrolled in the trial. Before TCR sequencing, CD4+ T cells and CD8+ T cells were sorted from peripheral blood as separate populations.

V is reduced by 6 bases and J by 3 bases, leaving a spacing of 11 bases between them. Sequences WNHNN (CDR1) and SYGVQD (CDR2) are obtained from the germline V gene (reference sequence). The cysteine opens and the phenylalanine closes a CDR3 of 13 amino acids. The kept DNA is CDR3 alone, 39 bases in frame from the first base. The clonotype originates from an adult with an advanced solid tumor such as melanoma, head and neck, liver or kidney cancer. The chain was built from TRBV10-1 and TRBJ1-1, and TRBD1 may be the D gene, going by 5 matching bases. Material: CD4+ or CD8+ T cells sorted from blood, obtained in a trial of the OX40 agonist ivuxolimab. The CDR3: CASRRTRDTEAFF. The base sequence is TGCGCCAGCAGAAGAACCAGGGACACTGAAGCTTTCTTT.